This passage covers 21 T cell receptor beta chains from one sample sequenced in a study of CD8+ T cells in alopecia areata. Treatment: oral pan-JAK inhibitor, 5-10 mg twice daily. RNA, once extracted, was reverse transcribed into cDNA for use as the sequencing template. The table came from immunoSEQ multiplex PCR; TCRdb's copy has only in-frame clones and leaves some out. The sample includes about 200,000 clones, about 65% of them seen just once. Sequencing used CD4+ T cells sorted from blood, obtained around week 50, from a patient treated with tofacitinib. These receptor sequences come from a human donor with alopecia areata.

This rearrangement joins TRBV2 to TRBJ2-4; tentative D call: TRBD2 (6 bases). V lost 8 bases to trimming and J lost 3 bases, with 17 bases between them. The length of the CDR3 is 15 residues. Germline V gives CDR1 SNHLY, CDR2 FYNNEI. CDR3 DNA sequence: TGTGCCAGCGCGGGGTTTGAGAGGGGCAAAAACATTCAGTACTTC. Translating it yields CASAGFERGKNIQYF.

The chain joins TRBV7-9 to TRBJ2-7; TRBD1 agrees at 9 bases. Germline values: CDR1 SEHNR, CDR2 FQNEAQ (reference sequence). Trimming cost V 5 bases and J 2 bases; bases outside gene matches: 10. This CDR3 spans 16 amino acids. The DNA of the CDR3 is TGTGCCAGCAGCCCACCGGGGACAGGGTCCCCCTACGAGCAGTACTTC. Encoded protein: CASSPPGTGSPYEQYF.

The chain combines TRBV5-1 with TRBJ2-5, with 10 bases fitting TRBD1. CDR3 length: 17 residues. Germline-derived CDR1 and CDR2 are SGHRS and YFSETQ. After removal of 7 bases from V and 1 base from J, the junction contained 13 bases not matched to a gene. CDR3 amino acids: CASAFNGGTGAQETQYF. CDR3 in DNA: TGCGCCAGCGCGTTTAACGGTGGGACAGGGGCCCAAGAGACCCAGTACTTC.

The sample holds one count of this clone. V and J are TRBV9 and TRBJ2-5, with 7 positions matching TRBD1. V was clipped by 0 bases and J by 10 bases; unmatched bases: 3. Germline CDR1 SGDLS, CDR2 YYNGEE. The CDR3 consists of 12 residues. The CDR3 region has the DNA TGTGCCAGCAGCGTAGGGACAGGCAACCAGTACTTC. The encoded protein is CASSVGTGNQYF.

This clone has only one observation. CDR3 nucleotides: TGTGCCAGCAGCCAACACGTCCCTGGGGCCAACGTCCTGACTTTC. Encoded protein: CASSQHVPGANVLTF. V is TRBV7-2 and J is TRBJ2-6; D is uncertain. The CDR3 extends over 15 amino acids. The germline V gene has CDR1 SGHTA and CDR2 FQGNSA. Trimming shortened V by 5 bases and J by 2 bases, and 10 bases separated the two germline ends.

The chain joins TRBV18 to TRBJ1-4; possible D gene TRBD1, 5 bases. Germline assignment: CDR1 KGHSH and CDR2 LQKENI. CDR3 length: 15 residues. Trimming removed 3 bases at V and 8 bases at J, with 16 bases between. The CDR3 spells CASSPVKGVEEKLFF. CDR3 DNA: TGTGCCAGCTCACCGGTTAAAGGGGTCGAAGAAAAACTGTTTTTT.

V and J are TRBV29-1 and TRBJ2-1; the D is unclear. Germline-derived CDR1 and CDR2 are SQVTM and ANQGSEA. The V end lost 7 bases, the J end lost 4 bases, and 11 bases lay between the germline ends. This CDR3 spans 12 amino acids. CDR3 sequence: CSAPADYNEQFF. The CDR3 coding sequence is TGCAGCGCCCCTGCGGATTACAATGAGCAGTTCTTC.

The V call is TRBV29-1, the J call TRBJ2-3; the D gene is possibly TRBD1 (5 bases). The length of the CDR3 is 14 residues. Deletions cut 4 bases from V and 4 bases from J, with 15 bases between. CDR1 is SQVTM and CDR2 is ANQGSEA in the germline V gene. In nucleotides, the CDR3 is TGCAGCGTTGGAAGGATGACAGAGGCAGATACGCAGTATTTT. It encodes CSVGRMTEADTQYF.

This clone has just a few counts. The chain couples TRBV27 to TRBJ2-7, with 10 bases that match TRBD1. CDR3 length equals 13 residues. V gave up 6 bases and J gave up 5 bases; unmatched junction bases: 4. Germline V CDR1 and CDR2: MNHEY, SMNVEV (reference sequence). CDR3 nucleotide sequence: TGTGCCAGCAGACGGACAGGGGGTGACGAGCAGTACTTC. This translates into CASRRTGGDEQYF.

The CDR3 loop is CSAGEGTGAFYTF. DNA for the CDR3: TGCAGCGCCGGAGAAGGGACAGGGGCCTTCTACACCTTC. The chain recombines TRBV29-1 with TRBJ1-2, with 10 nucleotides matching TRBD1. The CDR3 has 13 amino acids. The germline gives CDR1 SQVTM, CDR2 ANQGSEA. J was trimmed by 10 bases and V by 7 bases; bases with no gene match: 12.

The chain has TRBV6-5 and TRBJ2-1; D ambiguous. There are 12 residues in the CDR3. Trimming cost V 6 bases and J 6 bases, with 9 bases left between them. CDR1 is MNHEY and CDR2 is SVGAGI in the germline V gene. CDR3 amino acids: CASSLPSNEQFF. CDR3 nucleotide sequence: TGTGCCAGCAGCCTCCCCTCCAATGAGCAGTTCTTC.

With respect to this clone: At one boundary the junction diverges from the germline segment, which might be a read error. The chain combines TRBV29-1 with TRBJ2-5, with TRBD2 matching 15 bases. This CDR3 comprises 13 residues. CDR1 SQVTM and CDR2 ANQGSEA come from the germline V gene. DNA for the CDR3: TGCAGCGTTGAAGGGACTAGCGGGGGGGTTGGCGACTTC. Translated: CSVEGTSGGVGDF.

V and J are TRBV29-1 and TRBJ1-1; D perhaps matches TRBD1 (5 bases). Germline loops: CDR1 SQVTM, CDR2 ANQGSEA. The V end was cut by 1 base, the J end by 1 base, with 10 bases between. The CDR3 sequence is 14 residues long. The CDR3 region has the DNA TGCAGCGTTGAAGCGGGGCAGGGGAACACTGAAGCTTTCTTT. Residues: CSVEAGQGNTEAFF.

V usage is TRBV14 and J usage is TRBJ2-1; D tentatively fits TRBD1 or TRBD2 (6 bases each). V dropped 4 bases and J dropped 2 bases, with 12 bases sitting between them. This CDR3 contains 15 residues. Germline assignment: CDR1 SGHDN and CDR2 FVKESK. In DNA, the CDR3 is TGTGCCAGCAGCCGTGAGGGGGGACCCTACAATGAGCAGTTCTTC. Residues: CASSREGGPYNEQFF. Using reference TRBV14 and TRBJ2-1 for the parts outside the CDR3, the full variable domain is EAGVTQFPSHSVIEKGQTVTLRCDPISGHDNLYWYRRVMGKEIKFLLHFVKESKQDESGMPNNRFLAERTGGTYSTLKVQPAELEDSGVYFCASSREGGPYNEQFFGPGTRLTVL.

This chain uses TRBV7-6 with TRBJ1-5, with a weak D call TRBD1 (5 bases). The V end was cut by 6 bases, the J end by 7 bases, with 19 bases between. The CDR3 covers 15 residues. CDR1 SGHVS and CDR2 FNYEAQ come from the germline V gene. This CDR3 is CASSPGQGEGQPQHF. The CDR3 coding sequence is TGTGCCAGCAGTCCTGGGCAGGGTGAAGGGCAGCCCCAGCATTTT.

There are a few counts of this clone. J is TRBJ2-7 and V is TRBV6-1, with D maybe TRBD1 (5 bases). CDR1 MNHNS and CDR2 SASEGT come from the germline V gene. Trimming took off 4 bases at V and 8 bases at J, with 12 bases between the two ends. This CDR3 comprises 12 residues. The CDR3 nucleotides are TGTGCCAGCAGTGCAACAGGTGGCAAGCAGTACTTC. It yields the protein CASSATGGKQYF.

The gene calls are TRBV10-3 and TRBJ1-1; 8 nucleotides line up with TRBD1. V lost 11 bases and J lost 1; bases outside the gene matches: 9. The CDR3 is 14 amino acids. Germline V gene data show CDR1 as ENHRY and CDR2 as SYGVKD. In DNA form, the CDR3 reads TGTGCCGTCACCCCGACAGGGGCGAACACTGAAGCTTTCTTT. Amino acids: CAVTPTGANTEAFF.

This chain connects TRBV2 to TRBJ1-6; possible D gene TRBD1, 6 bases. Trimming left V 6 bases short and J 10 bases short, with 16 bases between. The V gene's germline CDR1 is SNHLY and CDR2 FYNNEI. The CDR3 spans 14 residues. Here the CDR3 DNA reads TGTGCCAGCAGAAGGACGGCAGGGGACTCACCCCTCCACTTT. It encodes CASRRTAGDSPLHF.

The chain is built from TRBV6-6 and TRBJ2-3; no clear D. Trimming stripped 0 bases from V and 6 bases from J, with 10 bases between. The CDR3 has 14 residues. CDR1 is MNHNY and CDR2 is SVGAGI in the germline V gene (reference sequence). DNA for the CDR3: TGTGCCAGCAGTTACTCTGAGTTGGCCGATACGCAGTATTTT. Translated, it gives CASSYSELADTQYF.

The chain links TRBV30 to TRBJ2-3; TRBD2 matches 10 bases. V gave up 4 bases and J gave up 1 base; unmatched junction bases: 14. Germline CDR1 and CDR2: GTSNPN and SVGIG (reference sequence). CDR3 length: 18 amino acids. The CDR3 loop reads CAWNPGLAGETGTDTQYF. The DNA for the CDR3 is TGTGCCTGGAACCCTGGGCTAGCGGGGGAGACGGGCACAGATACGCAGTATTTT.

The V call is TRBV30, the J call TRBJ1-2; D gene uncertain. The CDR3 has 13 residues. The germline V gene encodes CDR1 GTSNPN and CDR2 SVGIG (reference sequence). With 3 bases removed from V and 8 bases from J, the gap between germline ends came to 16 bases. The CDR3 nucleotides are TGTGCCTGGAGGAGAGAGCAGTATGGGGGCTACACCTTC. This gives the protein CAWRREQYGGYTF.